This T cell receptor beta chain was identified in a study of blood T cells in healthy people across ages. About the study: Every two T cells gave about one barcoded beta molecule via template switching.

Sample-barcoded 5' priming and a J-beta primer mix drove a second PCR of roughly 6 to 12 cycles. TCRdb re-called the 5' RACE reads with MiXCR, one entry per CDR3 protein. The data hold 790,000 or so distinct CDR3 sequences, with just over 55% observed a single time. This clonotype showed up just once. The CDR3 extends over 14 amino acids. Trimming stripped 5 bases from V and 2 bases from J, with 14 bases between. CDR1 DFQATT and CDR2 SNEGSKA come from the germline V gene (reference sequence). Sequenced input: blood. This chain joins TRBV20-1 and TRBJ2-3, with D unresolved. The origin of this receptor is a man aged 35 to 55 in good health. This chain's CDR3 is CSAPDRANTDTQYF. In DNA form, the CDR3 reads TGCAGTGCTCCCGATAGGGCTAACACAGATACGCAGTATTTT.